This entry concerns a single TCR beta chain. Its target is unknown. This may be a read error: a much more frequent sequence differs by one nucleotide. The sample originates from a study of regulatory T cells in long-lasting Graves disease. Study-wide findings and caveats: New patients shared fewer public clonotypes (approximately 1,000) than persistent patients did (around 2,900).

Library construction for TCR beta used iRepertoire HTBI primers and Arm-PCR of CDR3 regions. In TCRdb, the multiplex PCR reads were re-called with MiXCR into one record per CDR3 protein. Of a few hundred thousand distinct CDR3 sequences in the sample, around a sixth were seen once. This CDR3 spans 15 amino acids. CDR1 and CDR2 from the germline V gene are SGHAT and FQNNGV. Time point of the sample: newly diagnosed GD, antithyroid drugs for less than 3 months. The TCR library was made from RNA that had been extracted from PBMCs in TRIzol. These data were also reused for a study on T cells in Graves' hyperthyroidism and ophthalmopathy. That source adds: The HTBI set primed first-round TCR CDR3 RT-PCR.

This TCR derives from a woman in her 30s with Graves disease. The chain couples TRBV11-2 to TRBJ1-4; D ambiguous. Here the sequenced sample was peripheral blood mononuclear cells (PBMCs), taken at new diagnosis, from a patient treated with antithyroid drugs. This CDR3 reads CASSLWTGVNEKPFF. For the CDR3, the DNA is TGTGCCAGCAGCTTATGGACGGGAGTTAATGAAAAACCGTTTTTT.